Given below is one T cell receptor beta chain in context. The antigen is not known. The assay was immunoSEQ multiplex PCR, and TCRdb's table has in-frame clones only and misses some. The sample lists 150,000 to 200,000 clones, around nine tenths seen once, with around 5.1% in the top ten. This entry is derived from a study of lymphopenia after photon versus proton radiotherapy. Germline lookup yields CDR1 MGHRA and CDR2 YSYEKL. The CDR3 consists of 16 residues. With 5 bases removed from V and 7 bases from J, the gap between germline ends came to 21 bases. The study's findings and limits: Post-nadir diversity loss with photons came from oligoclonal expansion, particularly CD8+ Temra cells. Relative stability marked proton patients; photon patients lost diversity and naive cells. In patients who died, overall survival fell as post-nadir TCR diversity dropped more.

The source of this sequence is a man in his fifties with gastric cancer. Source: peripheral blood, taken from a patient treated with photon-based radiotherapy. J is TRBJ2-1 and V is TRBV4-1; unclear D gene. The CDR3 sequence is CASSLIDPFLPNEQFF. CDR3 DNA sequence: TGCGCCAGCAGCTTAATTGACCCTTTCCTTCCAAATGAGCAGTTCTTC.